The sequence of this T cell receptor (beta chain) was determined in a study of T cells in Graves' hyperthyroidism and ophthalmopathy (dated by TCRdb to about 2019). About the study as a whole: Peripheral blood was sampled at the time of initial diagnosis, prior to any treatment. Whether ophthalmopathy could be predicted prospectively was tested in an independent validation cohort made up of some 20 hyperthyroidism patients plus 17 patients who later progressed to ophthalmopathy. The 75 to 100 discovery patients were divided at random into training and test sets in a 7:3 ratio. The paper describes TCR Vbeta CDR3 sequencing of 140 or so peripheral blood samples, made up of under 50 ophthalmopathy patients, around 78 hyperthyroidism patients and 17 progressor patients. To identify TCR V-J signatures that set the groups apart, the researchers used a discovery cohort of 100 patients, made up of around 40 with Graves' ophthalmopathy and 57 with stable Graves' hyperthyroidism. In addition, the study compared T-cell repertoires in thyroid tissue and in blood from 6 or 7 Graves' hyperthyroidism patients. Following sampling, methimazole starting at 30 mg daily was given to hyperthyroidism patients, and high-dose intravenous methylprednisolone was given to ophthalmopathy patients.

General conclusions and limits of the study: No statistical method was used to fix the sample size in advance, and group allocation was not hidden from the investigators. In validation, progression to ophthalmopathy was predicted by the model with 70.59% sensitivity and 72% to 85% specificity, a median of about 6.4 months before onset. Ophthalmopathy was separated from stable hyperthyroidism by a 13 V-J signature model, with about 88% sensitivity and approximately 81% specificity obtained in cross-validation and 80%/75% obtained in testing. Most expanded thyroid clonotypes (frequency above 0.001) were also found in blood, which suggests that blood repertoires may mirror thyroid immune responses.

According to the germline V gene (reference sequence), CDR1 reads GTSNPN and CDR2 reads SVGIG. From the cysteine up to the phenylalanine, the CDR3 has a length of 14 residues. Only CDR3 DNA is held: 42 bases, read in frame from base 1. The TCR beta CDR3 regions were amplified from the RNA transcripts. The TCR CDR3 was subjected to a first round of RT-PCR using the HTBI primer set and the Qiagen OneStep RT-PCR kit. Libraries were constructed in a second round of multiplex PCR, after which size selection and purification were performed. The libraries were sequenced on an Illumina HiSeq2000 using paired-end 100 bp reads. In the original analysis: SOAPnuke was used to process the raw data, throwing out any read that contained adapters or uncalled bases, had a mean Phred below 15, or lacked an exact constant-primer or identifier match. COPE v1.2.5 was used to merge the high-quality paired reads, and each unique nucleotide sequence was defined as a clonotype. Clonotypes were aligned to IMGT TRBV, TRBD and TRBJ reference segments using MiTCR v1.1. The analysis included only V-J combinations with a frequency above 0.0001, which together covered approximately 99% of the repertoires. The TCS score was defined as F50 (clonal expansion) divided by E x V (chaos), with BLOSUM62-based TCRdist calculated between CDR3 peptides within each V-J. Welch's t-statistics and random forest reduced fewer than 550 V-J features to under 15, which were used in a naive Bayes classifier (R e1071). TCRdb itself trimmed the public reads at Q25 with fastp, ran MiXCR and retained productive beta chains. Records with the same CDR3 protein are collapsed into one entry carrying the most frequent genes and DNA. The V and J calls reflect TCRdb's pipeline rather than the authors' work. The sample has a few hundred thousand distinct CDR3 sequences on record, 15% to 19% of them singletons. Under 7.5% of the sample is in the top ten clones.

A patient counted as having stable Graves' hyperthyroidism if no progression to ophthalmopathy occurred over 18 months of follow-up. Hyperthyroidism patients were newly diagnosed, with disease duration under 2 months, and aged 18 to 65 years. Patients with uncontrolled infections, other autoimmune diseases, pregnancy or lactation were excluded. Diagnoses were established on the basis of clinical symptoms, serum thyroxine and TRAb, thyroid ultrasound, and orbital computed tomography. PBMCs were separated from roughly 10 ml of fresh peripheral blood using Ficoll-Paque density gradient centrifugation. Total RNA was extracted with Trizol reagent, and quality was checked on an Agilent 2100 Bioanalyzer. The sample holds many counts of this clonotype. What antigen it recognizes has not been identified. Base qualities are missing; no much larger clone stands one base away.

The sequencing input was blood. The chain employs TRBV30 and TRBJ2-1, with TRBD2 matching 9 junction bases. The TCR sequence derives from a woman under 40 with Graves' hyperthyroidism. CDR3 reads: CSQQGAGGYNEQFF. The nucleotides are TGTTCTCAGCAAGGGGCGGGAGGGTACAATGAGCAGTTCTTC.